The TCR beta chain described here comes from a study of blood T cell repertoires in COVID-19. Study overall: Donors in the United States, Italy and Spain gave samples during acute or convalescent COVID-19.

The germline gives CDR1 LGHNA, CDR2 YNFKEQ. Between the trimmed V and J ends, which lost 0 bases and 3 bases, there was a span of 12 bases. The CDR3 has 16 amino acids. Cohorts were assigned according to the clinical history that participants reported. Resolution of symptoms, clearance, or two negative PCRs was present in recovered Cohort 3 donors. TCRdb keeps only in-frame clones here, not all; method: immunoSEQ multiplex PCR. The table has roughly 280,000 clones, 88% seen once. The chain uses TRBV4-2 and TRBJ1-5; possibly TRBD1 for D (5 bases). Material: PBMCs or T cells enriched from blood (not recorded which). This receptor was taken from a woman between 50 and 59 years old who had recovered from COVID-19. As DNA, the CDR3 is TGTGCCAGCAGCCAAGATCCGCGGGGGATCAATCAGCCCCAGCATTTT. As protein: CASSQDPRGINQPQHF.